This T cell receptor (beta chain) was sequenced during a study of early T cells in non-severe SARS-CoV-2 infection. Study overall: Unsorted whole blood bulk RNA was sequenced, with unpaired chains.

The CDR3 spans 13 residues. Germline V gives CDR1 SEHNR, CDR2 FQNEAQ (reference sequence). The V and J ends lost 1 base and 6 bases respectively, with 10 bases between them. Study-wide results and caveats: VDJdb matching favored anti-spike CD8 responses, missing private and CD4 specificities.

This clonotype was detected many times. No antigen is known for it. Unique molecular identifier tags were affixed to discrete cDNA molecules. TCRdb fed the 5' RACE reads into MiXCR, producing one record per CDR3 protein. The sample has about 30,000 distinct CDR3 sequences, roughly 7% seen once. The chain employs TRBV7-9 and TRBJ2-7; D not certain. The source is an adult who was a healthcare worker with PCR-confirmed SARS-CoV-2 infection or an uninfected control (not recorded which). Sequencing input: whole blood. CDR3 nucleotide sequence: TGTGCCAGCAGCTTAGACGCCGGCTCCGAGCAGTACTTC. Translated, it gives CASSLDAGSEQYF.